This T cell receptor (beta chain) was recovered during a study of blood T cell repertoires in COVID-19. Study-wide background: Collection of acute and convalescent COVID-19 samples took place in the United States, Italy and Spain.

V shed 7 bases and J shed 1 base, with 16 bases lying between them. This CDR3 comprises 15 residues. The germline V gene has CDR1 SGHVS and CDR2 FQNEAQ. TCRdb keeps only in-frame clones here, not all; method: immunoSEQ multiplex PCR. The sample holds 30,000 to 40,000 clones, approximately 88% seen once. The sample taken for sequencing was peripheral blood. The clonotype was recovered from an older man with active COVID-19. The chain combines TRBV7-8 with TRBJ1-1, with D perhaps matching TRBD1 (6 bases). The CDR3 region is CASNPRGQPNTEAFF. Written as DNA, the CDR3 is TGTGCCAGCAACCCCAGGGGACAACCGAACACTGAAGCTTTCTTT. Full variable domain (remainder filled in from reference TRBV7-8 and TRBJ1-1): GAGVSQSPRYKVAKRGQDVALRCDPISGHVSLFWYQQALGQGPEFLTYFQNEAQLDKSGLPSDRFFAERPEGSVSTLKIQRTQQEDSAVYLCASNPRGQPNTEAFFGQGTRLTVV.